This T cell receptor (beta chain) was recovered during a study of T cells in Graves' hyperthyroidism and ophthalmopathy (dated by TCRdb to between 2018 and 2021). In the study overall: Peripheral blood was sampled at the time of initial diagnosis, prior to any treatment. Whether ophthalmopathy could be predicted prospectively was tested in an independent validation cohort made up of fewer than 20 hyperthyroidism patients plus 17 patients who later progressed to ophthalmopathy. To identify distinguishing TCR V-J signatures, a discovery cohort of 90 to 100 patients was used, comprising some 45 with Graves' ophthalmopathy and some 60 with stable Graves' hyperthyroidism. For training and testing, the approximately 97 patients in the discovery cohort were randomly divided in a 7:3 ratio. The paper reports TCR Vbeta CDR3 sequencing of approximately 140 peripheral blood samples: 43 ophthalmopathy, about 75 hyperthyroidism and around 17 progressor patients. Following sampling, methimazole starting at 30 mg daily was given to hyperthyroidism patients, and high-dose intravenous methylprednisolone was given to ophthalmopathy patients. In roughly six Graves' hyperthyroidism patients, the study also compared T-cell repertoires from thyroid tissue with T-cell repertoires from blood.

About this clonotype: Its target antigen remains unknown. Base qualities are not recorded, but no much larger clone differs from it by a single base.

A patient counted as having stable Graves' hyperthyroidism if no progression to ophthalmopathy occurred over 18 months of follow-up. The hyperthyroidism patients were between 18 and 65 years old and newly diagnosed, with a disease duration of less than 2 months. The study excluded patients with uncontrolled infections, other autoimmune diseases, pregnancy or lactation. Diagnoses were established on the basis of clinical symptoms, serum thyroxine and TRAb, thyroid ultrasound, and orbital computed tomography. Ficoll-Paque density gradient centrifugation was used to isolate PBMCs from approximately 11 ml of fresh peripheral blood. Trizol reagent was used to extract total RNA, and RNA quality was then checked on an Agilent 2100 Bioanalyzer. The study at large found these results: In validation, the model predicted progression to ophthalmopathy with around 71% sensitivity and 72.22% specificity, a median of about 6 months before onset. Blood samples also contained most of the expanded thyroid clonotypes (frequency above 0.001), which suggests that blood repertoires may reflect thyroid immune responses. Sample size was not statistically predetermined, and blinding of investigators to group allocation was not performed. A model built on a 13 V-J signature distinguished ophthalmopathy from stable hyperthyroidism, reaching 85% to 90% sensitivity and about 81% specificity in cross-validation and 80%/75% in testing.

TCR beta CDR3 regions were amplified from RNA transcripts. For the first round of RT-PCR on the TCR CDR3, the HTBI primer set was used together with the Qiagen OneStep RT-PCR kit. Libraries were constructed in a second round of multiplex PCR, after which size selection and purification were performed. Libraries were sequenced paired-end with 100 bp reads on an Illumina HiSeq2000. On the study's bioinformatics: SOAPnuke was used to process the raw data, throwing out any read that contained adapters or uncalled bases, had a mean Phred below 15, or lacked an exact constant-primer or identifier match. High-quality paired reads were merged using COPE v1.2.5, and each unique nucleotide sequence was defined as a clonotype. Clonotypes were aligned to IMGT TRBV, TRBD and TRBJ reference segments using MiTCR v1.1. The analysis was restricted to V-J combinations with a frequency above 0.0001, which together covered around 99% of the repertoires. The TCS score was defined as the ratio of F50 (clonal expansion) to E x V (chaos), calculated using BLOSUM62-based TCRdist between CDR3 peptides within each V-J. Welch's t-statistics and random forest reduced approximately 520 V-J features to about 12, which were used in a naive Bayes classifier (R e1071). Thyroid-blood repertoire similarity was quantified with the Morisita-Horn index. TCRdb ran its own pipeline on the public reads, namely fastp trimming at Q25 and MiXCR clone calling, and kept in-frame beta chains. Rows with a matching CDR3 protein are joined into one entry that keeps the most common DNA and genes. The V and J calls reflect TCRdb's pipeline rather than the authors' work. Here the sample has 800,000 or so distinct CDR3 sequences; around 39% occur a single time. The ten biggest clones cover 7.5% to 9.5% of the sample.

The CDR3 sequence holds 13 residues, the cysteine and phenylalanine included. Of the read, only the CDR3 DNA is kept; its 39 bases are in frame from base 1. According to the germline V gene (reference sequence), CDR1 reads DFQATT and CDR2 reads SNEGSKA. The junction shows trimming of 1 base on V and 0 bases on J, plus 6 bases between the germline ends. The sample comprised blood. The chain is assembled from TRBV20-1 and TRBJ1-1; the D segment cannot be called with confidence. This TCR derives from a man between 18 and 29 years old with Graves' hyperthyroidism. At the DNA level, the sequence is TGCAGTGCTAGAGTTGCTTTGAACACTGAAGCTTTCTTT. This codes for CSARVALNTEAFF.